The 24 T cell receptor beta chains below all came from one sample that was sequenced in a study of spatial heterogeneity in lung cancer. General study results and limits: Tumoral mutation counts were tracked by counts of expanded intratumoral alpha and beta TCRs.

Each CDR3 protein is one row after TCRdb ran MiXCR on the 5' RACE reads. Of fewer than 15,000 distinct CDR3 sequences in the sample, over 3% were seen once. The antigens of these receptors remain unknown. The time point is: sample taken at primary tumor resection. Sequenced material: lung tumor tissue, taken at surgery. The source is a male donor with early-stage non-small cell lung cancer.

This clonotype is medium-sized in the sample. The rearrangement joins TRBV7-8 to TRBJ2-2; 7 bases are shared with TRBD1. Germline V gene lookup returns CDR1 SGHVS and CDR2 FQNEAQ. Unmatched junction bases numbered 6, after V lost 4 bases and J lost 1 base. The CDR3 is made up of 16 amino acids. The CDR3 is CASSSNRGWNTGELFF. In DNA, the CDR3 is TGTGCCAGCAGCTCAAACAGGGGATGGAACACCGGGGAGCTGTTTTTT.

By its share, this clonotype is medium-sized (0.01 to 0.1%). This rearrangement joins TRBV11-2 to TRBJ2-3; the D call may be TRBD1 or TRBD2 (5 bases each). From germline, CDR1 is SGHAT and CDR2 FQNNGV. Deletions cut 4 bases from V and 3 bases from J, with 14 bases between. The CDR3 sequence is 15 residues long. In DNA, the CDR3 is TGTGCCAGCAGCTCGGGGACGGGCTTGACAGATACGCAGTATTTT. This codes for CASSSGTGLTDTQYF.

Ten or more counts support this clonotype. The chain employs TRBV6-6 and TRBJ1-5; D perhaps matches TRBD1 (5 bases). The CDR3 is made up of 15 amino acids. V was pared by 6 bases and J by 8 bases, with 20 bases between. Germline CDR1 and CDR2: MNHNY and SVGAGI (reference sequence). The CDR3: CASSPPGWGVEPQHF. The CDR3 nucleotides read TGTGCCAGCAGCCCTCCGGGGTGGGGGGTAGAGCCCCAGCATTTT.

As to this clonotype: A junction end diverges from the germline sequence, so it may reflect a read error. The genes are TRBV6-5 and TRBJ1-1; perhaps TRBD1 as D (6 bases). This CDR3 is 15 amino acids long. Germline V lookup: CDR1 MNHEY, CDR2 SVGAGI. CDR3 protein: CASGYTSTLGGQAFF. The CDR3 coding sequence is TGTGCCAGCGGTTACACTTCCACCTTAGGGGGGCAAGCTTTCTTT.

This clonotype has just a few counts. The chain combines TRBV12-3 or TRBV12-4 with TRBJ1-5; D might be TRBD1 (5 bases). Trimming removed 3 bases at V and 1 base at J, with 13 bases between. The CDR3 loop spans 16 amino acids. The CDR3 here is CASSLPQGRSNQPQHF. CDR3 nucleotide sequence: TGTGCCAGCAGTTTGCCGCAGGGTAGGAGCAATCAGCCCCAGCATTTT.

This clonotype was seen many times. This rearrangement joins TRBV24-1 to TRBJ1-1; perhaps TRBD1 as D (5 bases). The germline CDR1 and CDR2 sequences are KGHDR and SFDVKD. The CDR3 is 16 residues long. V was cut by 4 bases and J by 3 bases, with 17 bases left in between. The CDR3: CATSDLPGLPHTEAFF. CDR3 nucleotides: TGTGCCACCAGTGACTTACCGGGACTCCCGCACACTGAAGCTTTCTTT.

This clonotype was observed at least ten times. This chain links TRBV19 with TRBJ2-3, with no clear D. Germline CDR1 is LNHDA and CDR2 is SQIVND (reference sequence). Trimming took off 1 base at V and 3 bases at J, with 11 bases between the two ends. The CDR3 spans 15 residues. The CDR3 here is CASSIGLEGTDTQYF. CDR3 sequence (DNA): TGTGCCAGTAGTATAGGTCTAGAAGGAACAGATACGCAGTATTTT.

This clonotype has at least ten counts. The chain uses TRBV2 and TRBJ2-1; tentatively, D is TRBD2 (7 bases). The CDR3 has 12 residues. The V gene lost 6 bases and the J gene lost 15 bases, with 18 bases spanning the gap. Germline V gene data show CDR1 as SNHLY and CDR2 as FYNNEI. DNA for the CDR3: TGTGCCAGCAGCGAGGGGGGGCGCTGGTGGTTCTTC. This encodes CASSEGGRWWFF.

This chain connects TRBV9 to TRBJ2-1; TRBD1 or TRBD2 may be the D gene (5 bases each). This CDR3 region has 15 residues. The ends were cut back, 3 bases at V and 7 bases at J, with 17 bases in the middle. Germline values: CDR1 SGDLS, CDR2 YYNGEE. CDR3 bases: TGTGCCAGCAGCGGAGGAAGGGGACGAGTTAATGAGCAGTTCTTC. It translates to CASSGGRGRVNEQFF.

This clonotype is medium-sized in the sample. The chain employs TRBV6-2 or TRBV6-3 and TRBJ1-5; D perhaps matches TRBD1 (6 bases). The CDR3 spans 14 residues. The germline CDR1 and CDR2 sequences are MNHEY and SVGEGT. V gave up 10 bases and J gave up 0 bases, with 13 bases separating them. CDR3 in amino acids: CATKGDLSNQPQHF. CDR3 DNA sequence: TGTGCCACCAAGGGGGATCTTAGCAATCAGCCCCAGCATTTT.

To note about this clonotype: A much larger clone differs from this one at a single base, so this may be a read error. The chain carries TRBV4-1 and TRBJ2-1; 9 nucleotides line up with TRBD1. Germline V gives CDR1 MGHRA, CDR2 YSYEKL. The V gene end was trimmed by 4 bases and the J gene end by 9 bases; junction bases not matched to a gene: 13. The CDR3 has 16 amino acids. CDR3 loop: CASSLQPGQGCGEQFF. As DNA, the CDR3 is TGCGCCAGCAGCCTCCAACCGGGACAGGGCTGCGGTGAGCAGTTCTTC.

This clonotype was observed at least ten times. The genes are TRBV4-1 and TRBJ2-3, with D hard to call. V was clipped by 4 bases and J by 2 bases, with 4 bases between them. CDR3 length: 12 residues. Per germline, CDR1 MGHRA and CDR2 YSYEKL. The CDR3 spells CASSLPTDTQYF. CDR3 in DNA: TGCGCCAGCAGCCTCCCCACAGATACGCAGTATTTT.

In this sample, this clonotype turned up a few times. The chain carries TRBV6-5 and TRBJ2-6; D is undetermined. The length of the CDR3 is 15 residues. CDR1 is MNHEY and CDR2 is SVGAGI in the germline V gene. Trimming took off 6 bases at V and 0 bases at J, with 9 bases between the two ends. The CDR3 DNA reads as TGTGCCAGCAGCCGAAAAAGCTCTGGGGCCAACGTCCTGACTTTC. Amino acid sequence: CASSRKSSGANVLTF.

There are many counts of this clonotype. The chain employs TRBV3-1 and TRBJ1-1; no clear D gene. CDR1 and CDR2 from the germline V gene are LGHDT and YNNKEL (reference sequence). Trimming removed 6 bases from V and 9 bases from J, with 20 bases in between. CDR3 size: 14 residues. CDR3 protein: CASRGLGGIGQAFF. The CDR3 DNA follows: TGTGCCAGCAGGGGATTGGGTGGGATAGGGCAAGCTTTCTTT.

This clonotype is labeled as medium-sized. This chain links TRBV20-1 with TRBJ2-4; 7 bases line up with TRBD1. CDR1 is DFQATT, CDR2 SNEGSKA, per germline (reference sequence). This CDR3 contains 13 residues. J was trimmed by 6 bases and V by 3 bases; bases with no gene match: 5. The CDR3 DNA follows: TGCAGTGCTAGGCCGACAGGGAGAAACATTCAGTACTTC. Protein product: CSARPTGRNIQYF.

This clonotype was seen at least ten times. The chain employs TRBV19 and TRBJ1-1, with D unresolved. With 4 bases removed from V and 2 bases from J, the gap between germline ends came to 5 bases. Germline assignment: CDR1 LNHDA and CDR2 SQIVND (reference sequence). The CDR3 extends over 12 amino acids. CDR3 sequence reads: CASSRLNTEAFF. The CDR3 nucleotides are TGTGCCAGTAGTAGACTTAACACTGAAGCTTTCTTT.

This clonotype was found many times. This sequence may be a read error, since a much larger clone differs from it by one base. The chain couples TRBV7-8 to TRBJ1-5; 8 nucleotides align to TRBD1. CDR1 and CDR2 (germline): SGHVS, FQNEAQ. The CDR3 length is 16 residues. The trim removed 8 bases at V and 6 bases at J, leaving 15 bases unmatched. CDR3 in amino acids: CASCQRGDRGSQPQHF. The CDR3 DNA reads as TGTGCCAGCTGCCAACGGGGCGACAGGGGATCTCAGCCCCAGCATTTT.

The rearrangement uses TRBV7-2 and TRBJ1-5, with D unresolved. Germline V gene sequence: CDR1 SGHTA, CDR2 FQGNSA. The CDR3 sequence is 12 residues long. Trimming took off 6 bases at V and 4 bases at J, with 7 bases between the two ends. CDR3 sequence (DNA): TGTACCAGCAGTCGATCAAATCAGCCCCAGCATTTT. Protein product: CTSSRSNQPQHF.

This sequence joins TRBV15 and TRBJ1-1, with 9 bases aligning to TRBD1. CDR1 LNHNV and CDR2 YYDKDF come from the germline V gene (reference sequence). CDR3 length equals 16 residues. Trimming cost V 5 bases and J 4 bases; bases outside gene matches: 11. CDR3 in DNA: TGTGCCACCAGCCACCCGGGACAGGGCTGGGGCACTGAAGCTTTCTTT. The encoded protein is CATSHPGQGWGTEAFF.

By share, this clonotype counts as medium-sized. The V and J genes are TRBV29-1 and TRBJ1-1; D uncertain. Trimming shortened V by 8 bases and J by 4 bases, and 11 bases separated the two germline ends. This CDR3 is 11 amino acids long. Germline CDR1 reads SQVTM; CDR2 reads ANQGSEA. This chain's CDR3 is CSFQHSTEAFF. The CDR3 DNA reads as TGCAGCTTCCAACACTCCACTGAAGCTTTCTTT.

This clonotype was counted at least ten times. The CDR3 loop reads CASSVEGASYNEQFF. CDR3 DNA: TGTGCCAGCAGCGTAGAGGGGGCCTCCTACAATGAGCAGTTCTTC. The V and J genes are TRBV9 and TRBJ2-1, with 7 bases identical to TRBD1. With V trimmed by 0 bases and J by 0 bases, 0 bases remained unmatched. Germline V gene data show CDR1 as SGDLS and CDR2 as YYNGEE. This CDR3 spans 15 amino acids.

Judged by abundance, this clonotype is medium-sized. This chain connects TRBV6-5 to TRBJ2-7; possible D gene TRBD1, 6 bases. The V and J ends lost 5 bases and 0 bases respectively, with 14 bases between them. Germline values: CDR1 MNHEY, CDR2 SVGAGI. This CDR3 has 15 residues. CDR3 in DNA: TGTGCCAGCAGTCTTGAGGGGGTATACTCCTACGAGCAGTACTTC. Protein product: CASSLEGVYSYEQYF.

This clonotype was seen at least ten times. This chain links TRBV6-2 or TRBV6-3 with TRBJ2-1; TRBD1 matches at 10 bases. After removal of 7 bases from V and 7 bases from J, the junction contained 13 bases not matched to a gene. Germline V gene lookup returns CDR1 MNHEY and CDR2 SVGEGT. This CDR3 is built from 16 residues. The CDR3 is CASTISLTGGQNEQFF. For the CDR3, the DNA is TGTGCCAGCACTATTTCCTTGACAGGGGGCCAGAATGAGCAGTTCTTC.

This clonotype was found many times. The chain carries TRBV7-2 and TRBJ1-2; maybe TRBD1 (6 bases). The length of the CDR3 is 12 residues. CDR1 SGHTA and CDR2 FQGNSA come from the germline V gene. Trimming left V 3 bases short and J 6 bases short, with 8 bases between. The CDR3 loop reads CASSFSGDGYTF. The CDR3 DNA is TGTGCCAGCAGCTTTTCAGGGGATGGCTACACCTTC.